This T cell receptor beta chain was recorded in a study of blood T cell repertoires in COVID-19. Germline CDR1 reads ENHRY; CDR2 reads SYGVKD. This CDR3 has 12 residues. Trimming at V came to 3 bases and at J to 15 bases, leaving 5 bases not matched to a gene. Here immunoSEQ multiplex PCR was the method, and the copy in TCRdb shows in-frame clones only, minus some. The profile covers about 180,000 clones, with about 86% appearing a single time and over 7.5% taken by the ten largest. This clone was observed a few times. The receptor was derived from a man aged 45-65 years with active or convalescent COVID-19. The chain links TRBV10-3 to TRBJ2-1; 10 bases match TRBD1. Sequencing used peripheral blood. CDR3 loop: CAISEIGTGVFF. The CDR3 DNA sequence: TGTGCCATCAGTGAAATTGGGACAGGGGTGTTCTTC.